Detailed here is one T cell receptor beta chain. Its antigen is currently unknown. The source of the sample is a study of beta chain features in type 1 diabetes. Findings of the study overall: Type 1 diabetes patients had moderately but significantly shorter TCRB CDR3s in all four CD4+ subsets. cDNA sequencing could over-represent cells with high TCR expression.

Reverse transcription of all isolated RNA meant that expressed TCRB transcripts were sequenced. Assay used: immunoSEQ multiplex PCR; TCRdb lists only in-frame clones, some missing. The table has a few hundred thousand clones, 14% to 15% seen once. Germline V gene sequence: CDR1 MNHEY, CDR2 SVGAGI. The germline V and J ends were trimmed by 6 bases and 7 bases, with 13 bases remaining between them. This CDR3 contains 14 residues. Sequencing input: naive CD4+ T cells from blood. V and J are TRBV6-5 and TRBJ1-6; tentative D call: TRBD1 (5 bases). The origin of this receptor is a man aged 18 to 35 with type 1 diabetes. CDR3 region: CASSRGTINSPLHF. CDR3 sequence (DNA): TGTGCCAGCAGCCGCGGGACTATCAATTCACCCCTCCACTTT.